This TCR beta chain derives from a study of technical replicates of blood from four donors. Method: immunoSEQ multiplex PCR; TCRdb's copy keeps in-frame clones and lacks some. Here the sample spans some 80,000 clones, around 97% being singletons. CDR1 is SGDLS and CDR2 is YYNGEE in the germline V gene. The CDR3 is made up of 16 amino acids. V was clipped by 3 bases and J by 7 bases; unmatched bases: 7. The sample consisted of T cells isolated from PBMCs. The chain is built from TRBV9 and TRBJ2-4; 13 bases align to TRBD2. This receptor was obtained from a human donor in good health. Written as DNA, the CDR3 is TGTGCCAGCAGCGCTTCGGGACTAGCGGGACTCAACATTCAGTACTTC. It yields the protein CASSASGLAGLNIQYF.